This TCR beta chain was obtained from a study of T cell repertoires in cytomegalovirus infection. TCRdb processed the reads anew with MiXCR; each CDR3 protein has one entry. The data contain 150,000 to 200,000 distinct CDR3 sequences, about 15% of them singletons. CDR1 and CDR2 (germline): DFQATT, SNEGSKA (reference sequence). Germline trimming cut 0 bases from V and 0 bases from J; bases unmatched to any gene: 14. The CDR3 consists of 19 residues. This clonotype was obtained from a human donor in good health (CMV status not recorded). Some clones in this sample may be carry-over from other donors' samples. What was sequenced was PBMCs. This sequence joins TRBV20-1 and TRBJ2-1; TRBD2 matches 7 bases. This CDR3 reads CSARDPSGGGGISYNEQFF. Written as DNA, the CDR3 is TGCAGTGCTAGAGACCCCTCGGGAGGCGGGGGTATCTCCTACAATGAGCAGTTCTTC.